The present T cell receptor (beta chain) was sequenced within a study of breast tumors, draining lymph nodes, adjacent tissues. Points from the study as a whole: Tumor TCR diversity was below lymph nodes but above nontumor tissue. Luminal-like breast cancer showed significantly greater tumor-nontumor repertoire similarity than basal-like breast cancer did. That most tumor T cells come from lymph nodes remained unproven. Findings are consistent with lymph node origin and intratumoral expansion of most tumor T cells.

In TCRdb, the multiplex PCR reads were re-called with MiXCR into one record per CDR3 protein. The sample comprises 120,000 to 150,000 distinct CDR3 sequences, over 25% of which are singletons, and 2.3% rests with the top ten. Samples came from axillary lymph nodes draining the breast cancer. Details on this clonotype: The antigen is unknown. The conserved phenylalanine or tryptophan is not found at the CDR3 terminus, so this likely reflects a read error.

Germline lookup yields CDR1 SGHDN and CDR2 FVKESK. This CDR3 has 13 amino acids. Material for sequencing was axillary lymph node tissue. This chain connects TRBV14 to TRBJ1-6, with no clear D. This TCR was sampled from a female donor with breast cancer. Some clones in this sample may be carry-over from other donors' samples. Written as DNA, the CDR3 is TGTTCCAGCAGCCGTGGCGTTAATTCACCCCTCCACTCT. Protein: CSSSRGVNSPLHS.